The next 30 T cell receptor beta chains were all read from a single sample in a study of cytomegalovirus exposure and HLA in healthy donors. Both 60 Vbeta primers and 13 Jbeta primers went into the PCR. Clones were read by immunoSEQ multiplex PCR, and TCRdb kept only the in-frame ones, dropping some. The sample shows around 250,000 clones, approximately 80% of them seen only once. The material sequenced was PBMCs. The receptor source for this set is a woman aged 55-69 years in good health and CMV-seropositive.

This clone appeared a few times. The genes are TRBV7-9 and TRBJ2-5; D may be TRBD2 (5 bases). Per the germline V gene, CDR1 is SEHNR and CDR2 is FQNEAQ (reference sequence). This CDR3 contains 13 residues. Deletions cut 8 bases from V and 3 bases from J, with 13 bases between. The CDR3 is CASGERGKETQYF. The CDR3 DNA sequence: TGTGCCAGCGGGGAAAGAGGGAAAGAGACCCAGTACTTC. Filled out from reference TRBV7-9 and TRBJ2-5, the complete variable domain reads DTGVSQNPRHKITKRGQNVTFRCDPISEHNRLYWYRQTLGQGPEFLTYFQNEAQLEKSRLLSDRFSAERPKGSFSTLEIQRTEQGDSAMYLCASGERGKETQYFGPGTRLLVL.

The rearrangement joins TRBV18 to TRBJ2-2, with 7 bases matching TRBD2. Germline V lookup: CDR1 KGHSH, CDR2 LQKENI. The CDR3 runs 16 residues. Trimming took 0 bases from V and 2 from J; bases not matched to a gene: 3. This CDR3 is CASSPPAGFNTGELFF. CDR3 nucleotide sequence: TGTGCCAGCTCACCACCAGCGGGGTTCAACACCGGGGAGCTGTTTTTT.

The count of this clone is one. This sequence joins TRBV10-3 and TRBJ1-5; D unresolved. This CDR3 has 13 amino acids. Per the germline V gene, CDR1 is ENHRY and CDR2 is SYGVKD. Trimming pared 0 bases from V and 6 bases from J, leaving 6 bases between. CDR3 in DNA: TGTGCCATCAGTGAGTCAGAGGGTCAGCCCCAGCATTTT. Translating gives CAISESEGQPQHF.

The chain has TRBV5-6 and TRBJ1-2, with TRBD1 as a possible D gene (5 bases). Germline assignment: CDR1 SGHDT and CDR2 YYEEEE. V dropped 3 bases and J dropped 4 bases, with 16 bases sitting between them. There are 15 residues in the CDR3. The CDR3 DNA reads as TGTGCCAGCAGCTATACTCCCGGGACTGTCTATGGCTACACCTTC. Encoded protein: CASSYTPGTVYGYTF.

This chain links TRBV13 with TRBJ2-3; unclear D gene. V lost 4 bases and J lost 0, with 2 bases in between. The CDR3 runs to 12 residues. Per the germline V gene, CDR1 is PRHDT and CDR2 is FYEKMQ (reference sequence). This CDR3 is CASSSSTDTQYF. The CDR3 DNA sequence: TGTGCCAGCAGCTCTAGCACAGATACGCAGTATTTT.

There are a few counts of this clone. The chain couples TRBV5-1 to TRBJ2-7; perhaps TRBD2 as D (5 bases). The germline CDR1 and CDR2 sequences are SGHRS and YFSETQ. The CDR3 has 12 amino acids. Trimming shortened V by 8 bases and J by 3 bases, and 12 bases separated the two germline ends. The DNA for the CDR3 is TGCGCCAGTAGGGAGTCGGACTACGAGCAGTACTTC. As protein: CASRESDYEQYF.

V gene TRBV5-4 combines with J gene TRBJ1-5; D may be TRBD1 (5 bases). This CDR3 is 14 amino acids long. V was pared by 0 bases and J by 2 bases, with 6 bases between. The germline V gene encodes CDR1 SGHNT and CDR2 YYREEE (reference sequence). In DNA form, the CDR3 reads TGTGCCAGCAGCTTGGCGGGGGGCAATCAGCCCCAGCATTTT. As protein: CASSLAGGNQPQHF.

The chain joins TRBV5-1 to TRBJ2-3; tentative D call: TRBD2 (6 bases). This CDR3 has 14 residues. V dropped 4 bases and J dropped 2 bases, with 11 bases sitting between them. Per the germline V gene, CDR1 is SGHRS and CDR2 is YFSETQ. CDR3 DNA: TGCGCCAGCAGCGGCGGGACCCACACAGATACGCAGTATTTT. Encoded protein: CASSGGTHTDTQYF.

The rearrangement links TRBV6-5 to TRBJ2-4; 9 bases fit TRBD2. Looked up from germline, CDR1 is MNHEY and CDR2 is SVGAGI. CDR3 length equals 15 residues. V lost 5 bases and J lost 4; bases outside the gene matches: 6. In DNA, the CDR3 is TGTGCCAGCAGTCCGGCGGGAGGGACAAAAAACATTCAGTACTTC. Its protein is CASSPAGGTKNIQYF.

This clone has a count of ten or more. The chain couples TRBV6-1 to TRBJ2-7; weak D call: TRBD2 (6 bases). CDR3 length: 15 amino acids. Germline values: CDR1 MNHNS, CDR2 SASEGT. V lost 3 bases and J 2 bases, leaving 14 bases between the germline ends. CDR3 amino acids: CASSEGSGAPYEQYF. The CDR3 nucleotides read TGTGCCAGCAGTGAGGGGTCGGGAGCCCCCTACGAGCAGTACTTC.

V is TRBV5-1 and J is TRBJ2-1, with 15 bases fitting TRBD2. This CDR3 is built from 16 residues. After removal of 7 bases from V and 5 bases from J, the junction contained 7 bases not matched to a gene. Germline CDR1 SGHRS, CDR2 YFSETQ. This CDR3 reads CASGGGTSGRNNEQFF. DNA of the CDR3: TGCGCCAGCGGGGGGGGGACTAGCGGGAGGAACAATGAGCAGTTCTTC.

The rearrangement joins TRBV9 to TRBJ1-2, with 8 bases matching TRBD1. V shed 4 bases, J shed 5 bases, and the junction held 10 bases outside the gene matches. CDR3 length: 15 amino acids. The V gene's germline CDR1 is SGDLS and CDR2 YYNGEE. The DNA of the CDR3 is TGTGCCAGCAGCCCCGGACAGGGTCTGGAATATGGCTACACCTTC. Its protein product is CASSPGQGLEYGYTF. The whole variable domain, filled in from reference TRBV9 and TRBJ1-2, reads DSGVTQTPKHLITATGQRVTLRCSPRSGDLSVYWYQQSLDQGLQFLIQYYNGEERAKGNILERFSAQQFPDLHSELNLSSLELGDSALYFCASSPGQGLEYGYTFGSGTRLTVV.

V and J are TRBV13 and TRBJ2-7; TRBD2 might be the D (7 bases). V was shortened by 2 bases and J by 7 bases, with 15 bases between the two germline ends. Germline V gene sequence: CDR1 PRHDT, CDR2 FYEKMQ (reference sequence). This CDR3 region has 14 residues. CDR3 amino acids: CASSLWARGGEQYF. CDR3 nucleotides: TGTGCCAGCAGCTTATGGGCCAGGGGAGGGGAGCAGTACTTC.

The CDR3 loop reads CASSEERKLHEQYF. The CDR3 DNA sequence: TGTGCCAGCAGTGAAGAGAGGAAGCTCCACGAGCAGTACTTC. The rearrangement uses TRBV25-1 and TRBJ2-7, with no clear D. The CDR3 extends over 14 amino acids. The germline V gene has CDR1 MGHDK and CDR2 SYGVNS. Trimming cost V 2 bases and J 5 bases, with 13 bases left between them.

V gene TRBV6-1 combines with J gene TRBJ1-1; TRBD1 agrees at 8 bases. Germline assignment: CDR1 MNHNS and CDR2 SASEGT. The V gene end was trimmed by 7 bases and the J gene end by 4 bases; junction bases not matched to a gene: 8. The CDR3 sequence is 14 residues long. The chain's CDR3 is CASKRSGGFTEAFF. The CDR3 DNA is TGTGCCAGCAAGCGGTCAGGGGGCTTCACTGAAGCTTTCTTT.

The chain combines TRBV10-2 with TRBJ1-4, with 8 bases lining up with TRBD1. Losses at the gene ends were 11 bases for V and 4 bases for J; bases not matched to a gene: 6. There are 13 residues in the CDR3. CDR1 is WSHSY and CDR2 is SAAADI in the germline V gene. The CDR3 loop reads CAVGQGGNEKLFF. Written as DNA, the CDR3 is TGCGCCGTCGGACAGGGTGGTAATGAAAAACTGTTTTTT.

This sequence joins TRBV6-5 and TRBJ1-1; D is uncertain. V lost 4 bases to trimming and J lost 1 base, with 7 bases between them. This CDR3 is 13 amino acids long. Germline V gene lookup returns CDR1 MNHEY and CDR2 SVGAGI. The CDR3 nucleotides read TGTGCCAGCAGTTTAACAGCGAACACTGAAGCTTTCTTT. This gives the protein CASSLTANTEAFF.

Only a few counts were recorded for this clone. V gene TRBV7-9 combines with J gene TRBJ2-3; D remains unclear. Trimming took 6 bases from V and 2 from J, leaving 18 bases between them. The CDR3 extends over 16 amino acids. From germline, CDR1 is SEHNR and CDR2 FQNEAQ (reference sequence). The CDR3 DNA follows: TGTGCCAGCAGAATATCGGAAGAGCGCTACACAGATACGCAGTATTTT. Amino acid sequence: CASRISEERYTDTQYF.

As concerns this clone: A read error may produce the germline difference seen at one junction end. V is TRBV7-9 and J is TRBJ1-1; weak D call: TRBD1 (5 bases). This CDR3 contains 14 residues. CDR1 and CDR2 from the germline V gene are SEHNR and FQNEAQ (reference sequence). This chain's CDR3 is CSSSFKGGREAAFF. CDR3 in DNA: TGTTCCAGCAGCTTTAAAGGAGGCAGGGAGGCGGCTTTCTTT.

The chain recombines TRBV21-1 with TRBJ1-1; the D call of TRBD1 is as the table states it, not checked on the DNA. TRBV21-1 is flagged as a pseudogene. The CDR3 totals 18 residues. CDR3 bases: TGTGCCAGCAGCAAAGTCCCCTCTCGACAGGGGGAGGACACTGAAGCTTTCTTT. This encodes CASSKVPSRQGEDTEAFF.

The chain couples TRBV29-1 to TRBJ2-3, with D possibly being TRBD1 (6 bases). The CDR3 runs 15 residues. Trimming took off 6 bases at V and 1 base at J, with 17 bases between the two ends. Germline V CDR1 and CDR2: SQVTM, ANQGSEA. The CDR3, as DNA: TGCAGCGTAGCACAGGGTCGAGTAGGCACAGATACGCAGTATTTT. It translates to CSVAQGRVGTDTQYF.

Only one count was recorded for this clone. This CDR3 is CASSVAAGVEETQYF. CDR3 DNA: TGTGCCAGCAGCGTAGCAGCGGGAGTGGAGGAGACCCAGTACTTC. This rearrangement joins TRBV9 to TRBJ2-5; 8 nucleotides align to TRBD2. The CDR3 has 15 residues. The junction had 6 bases not matched to a gene; V was cut back by 0 bases and J by 5 bases. Germline CDR1 is SGDLS and CDR2 is YYNGEE.

V is TRBV10-2 and J is TRBJ1-1; 8 bases align to TRBD1. Germline values: CDR1 WSHSY, CDR2 SAAADI. This CDR3 contains 13 residues. The V and J ends lost 2 bases and 5 bases, in that order; junction bases with no gene match: 1. The CDR3 region has the DNA TGCGCCAGCAGTGAGCAGGGGGCGACTGAAGCTTTCTTT. Protein: CASSEQGATEAFF.

The rearrangement links TRBV6-1 to TRBJ2-7; 7 bases match TRBD1. The CDR3 sequence is 14 residues long. The V and J ends lost 6 bases and 0 bases, in that order; junction bases with no gene match: 5. The germline V gene encodes CDR1 MNHNS and CDR2 SASEGT. The CDR3 DNA reads TGTGCCAGCAGGATAGGACAGGTCTCCTACGAGCAGTACTTC. Its protein is CASRIGQVSYEQYF.

This clone was counted between two and nine times. The rearrangement uses TRBV9 and TRBJ2-5; TRBD1 aligns across 9 bases. The CDR3 runs to 16 residues. CDR1 is SGDLS and CDR2 is YYNGEE in the germline V gene. The V and J ends lost 1 base and 3 bases, in that order; junction bases with no gene match: 7. The CDR3 loop is CASSVRPGTGKETQYF. The CDR3 DNA sequence: TGTGCCAGCAGCGTACGCCCTGGGACAGGGAAAGAGACCCAGTACTTC.

This chain connects TRBV6-5 to TRBJ2-4; D might be TRBD2 (5 bases). Trimming cost V 4 bases and J 6 bases, with 16 bases left between them. The CDR3 runs to 15 residues. Looked up from germline, CDR1 is MNHEY and CDR2 is SVGAGI. CDR3 DNA: TGTGCCAGCAGTTCCGTGAGCGGACGCGGAAACATTCAGTACTTC. It yields the protein CASSSVSGRGNIQYF.

The chain joins TRBV7-9 to TRBJ2-5; TRBD1 matches 7 bases. The CDR3 is 15 amino acids. Germline V gene sequence: CDR1 SEHNR, CDR2 FQNEAQ (reference sequence). The trim removed 2 bases at V and 2 bases at J, leaving 5 bases unmatched. The CDR3 coding sequence is TGTGCCAGCAGCTTAACGACAGGGTGGCAAGAGACCCAGTACTTC. Its protein product is CASSLTTGWQETQYF.

Here the CDR3 reads CAISGGLAGAGELFF. Here the CDR3 DNA reads TGTGCCATCAGTGGGGGACTAGCGGGAGCCGGGGAGCTGTTTTTT. The J gene is TRBJ2-2, the V gene TRBV10-3; 14 bases match TRBD2. The germline CDR1 and CDR2 sequences are ENHRY and SYGVKD. J was trimmed by 6 bases and V by 4 bases; bases with no gene match: 1. This CDR3 has 15 residues.

This sequence joins TRBV5-1 and TRBJ2-1; 8 bases agree with TRBD2. The CDR3 loop spans 15 amino acids. The ends lost 0 bases at V and 4 bases at J; junction bases unmatched: 3. Germline CDR1 SGHRS, CDR2 YFSETQ. CDR3 region: CASSLDTSGYNEQFF. The CDR3 DNA sequence: TGCGCCAGCAGCTTGGATACTAGCGGATACAATGAGCAGTTCTTC.

The chain carries TRBV30 and TRBJ2-1; TRBD1 matches at 7 bases. The CDR3 runs to 15 residues. J was trimmed by 8 bases and V by 3 bases; bases with no gene match: 13. The germline V gene has CDR1 GTSNPN and CDR2 SVGIG (reference sequence). The CDR3 spells CAWRRIQGKGDEQFF. DNA of the CDR3: TGTGCCTGGAGGAGGATACAGGGGAAGGGCGATGAGCAGTTCTTC.